A selection of T cell receptor beta chains follows, all from one sample in a study of cytomegalovirus exposure and HLA in healthy donors. The assay was immunoSEQ multiplex PCR, and TCRdb's table has in-frame clones only and misses some. The sample lists around 90,000 clones; 86% were seen once. Sample: PBMCs. The receptors were sampled from a young man in good health and CMV-seropositive. Both conserved end residues are part of each CDR3. Each record gives: clone size, D gene, J gene, V gene, CDR3 DNA, CDR3 protein. A D gene is named only where the DNA matches it firmly. Only some rows state a clone size, as once, few, many or a class for expanded clones.

once	NA	TRBJ1-1	TRBV13	TGTGCCAGCAGCGTCGGACACCTGAACACTGAAGCTTTCTTT	CASSVGHLNTEAFF
NA	TRBD1	TRBJ1-1	TRBV25-1	TGTGCCAGCAGCCGACAGGGACTGAACACTGAAGCTTTCTTT	CASSRQGLNTEAFF
once	NA	TRBJ1-3	TRBV5-1	TGCGCCAGCAGCCAATCCCCTAGGGACTTTGGAAACACCATATATTTT	CASSQSPRDFGNTIYF
NA	TRBD1	TRBJ1-2	TRBV28	TGTGCCAGCAGTGCAGGACAGGGGAACTATGGCTACACCTTC	CASSAGQGNYGYTF
NA	NA	TRBJ2-7	TRBV11-1	TGTGCCAGCAGCTTACTCTCGTACGAGCAGTACTTC	CASSLLSYEQYF
NA	TRBD1	TRBJ2-7	TRBV28	TGTGCCAGCAGTTATTCCCCCCGGGACAGGGGCTCCGTCGAGCAGTACTTC	CASSYSPRDRGSVEQYF
NA	NA	TRBJ1-1	TRBV18	TGTGCCAGCTCACCCGGCGCGGAGAACACTGAAGCTTTCTTT	CASSPGAENTEAFF
NA	NA	TRBJ2-3	TRBV7-2	TGTGCCAGCAGCAAGCCTCGTCCTAGCACAGATACGCAGTATTTT	CASSKPRPSTDTQYF
NA	TRBD1	TRBJ1-2	TRBV11-2	TGTGCCAGCAGCGAGCGGACAGGGGATGGCTACACCTTC	CASSERTGDGYTF
once	NA	TRBJ2-7	TRBV19	TGTGCCAGTAGTGGCAGGGGCCGAACCTACGAGCAGTACTTC	CASSGRGRTYEQYF
NA	NA	TRBJ1-6	TRBV27	TGTGCCAGCAGTTTCCGGCGACAGACCCCAGGCCAAAGCTCCTATAATTCACCCCTCCACTTT	CASSFRRQTPGQSSYNSPLHF
few	NA	TRBJ1-3	TRBV6-1	TGTGCCAGCAGTGACCAGACAGGTGGGGACTCTGGAAACACCATATATTTT	CASSDQTGGDSGNTIYF
NA	NA	TRBJ1-5	TRBV14	TGTGCCAGCAGCCTCGCTATCGATCAGCCCCAGCATTTT	CASSLAIDQPQHF
few	TRBD2	TRBJ2-5	TRBV5-1	TGCGCCAGCAGCTTGGGACTAGCGGGAGGAAAGACCCAGTACTTC	CASSLGLAGGKTQYF
NA	NA	TRBJ2-5	TRBV5-1	TGCGCCAGCAGCTTGGCCCTCGGTGCGGAGACCCAGTACTTC	CASSLALGAETQYF
NA	NA	TRBJ1-5	TRBV6-5	TGTGCCAGCAGCCTCAGAGCAGGTTCTAATCAGCCCCAGCATTTT	CASSLRAGSNQPQHF
NA	NA	TRBJ2-3	TRBV19	TGTGCCAGTAGTAAGTTCGGCGGGACAGATACGCAGTATTTT	CASSKFGGTDTQYF
NA	TRBD2	TRBJ2-1	TRBV11-2	TGTGCCAGCAGCCCCCTTACTAGCGGGAGGGATAATGAGCAGTTCTTC	CASSPLTSGRDNEQFF
NA	TRBD1	TRBJ1-1	TRBV18	TGTGCCAGCTCAAGACAGGGGCAGTTGGGCACTGAAGCTTTCTTT	CASSRQGQLGTEAFF
NA	NA	TRBJ2-2	TRBV18	TGTGCCAGCTCAGGGGAGTTGTCCGGGGAGCTGTTTTTT	CASSGELSGELFF
NA	TRBD1	TRBJ2-7	TRBV18	TGTGCCAGCTCACCGGCCCGGACAGGGGCCTACGAGCAGTACTTC	CASSPARTGAYEQYF
NA	TRBD1	TRBJ1-5	TRBV5-5	TGTGCCAGCAGCCCCGGGACAGTTAATCAGCCCCAGCATTTT	CASSPGTVNQPQHF
NA	NA	TRBJ1-5	TRBV7-8	TGTGCCAGCAGCGGATCGGGGGGAGGCAGCAATCAGCCCCAGCATTTT	CASSGSGGGSNQPQHF
once	TRBD1	TRBJ2-5	TRBV29-1	TGCAGCGTTTCCGGGACAGGGCAAGAGACCCAGTACTTC	CSVSGTGQETQYF
NA	TRBD1	TRBJ1-2	TRBV5-1	TGCGCCAGCAGCGCCGGGACAGGGGGCTTTGGCTACACCTTC	CASSAGTGGFGYTF
few	NA	TRBJ2-7	TRBV30	TGTGCCTGGAGTGGCCTGGGCCAGTATTCCTACGAGCAGTACTTC	CAWSGLGQYSYEQYF